This TCR beta chain was sequenced for a study of blood T cell repertoires in COVID-19. Study context: The United States, Italy and Spain supplied acute and convalescent COVID-19 samples.

Germline-derived CDR1 and CDR2 are SGHDT and YYEEEE. The CDR3 is 15 amino acids. Trimming took 5 bases from V and 4 from J; bases not matched to a gene: 10. Original processing notes: The authors estimated nucleated cell counts from reference gene primer amplification. Clones were sequenced by immunoSEQ multiplex PCR, and TCRdb holds only the in-frame ones, with some missing. D and trimming were read from the DNA, whereas the V and J calls and clone size are those reported in that table. This sample has about 280,000 clones, with 80% to 90% found just once. V and J are TRBV5-6 and TRBJ2-3; TRBD1 agrees at 7 bases. The sequence was obtained from a man aged 40-49 years with acute or convalescent COVID-19. Specimen: peripheral blood. This chain's CDR3 is CASRFFSTGADTQYF. For the CDR3, the DNA is TGTGCCAGCAGGTTCTTCTCCACAGGGGCAGATACGCAGTATTTT.